This T cell receptor beta chain was captured by sequencing in a study of shared T cell receptors in the human thymus. Sequencing was performed with immunoSEQ multiplex PCR; in TCRdb, only in-frame clones are kept and a portion is missing. Here the sample spans hundreds of thousands of clones, 88% being singletons. Separately, the same data were catalogued under a study of human thymus T cells. That study adds: Donors consisted of healthy Finnish infants (having corrective surgery for congenital heart defects). The thymus was resected at corrective cardiac surgery. The authors found apparently biased V and J gene usage in thymic and blood repertoires. Thymic repertoires from unrelated individuals overlapped highly, related research reported.

Sequencing was done on a sample of thymocytes. This clonotype was obtained from a boy younger than two with a congenital heart defect.

CDR3 sequence reads: CASSSGQGMNTEAFF. The CDR3 DNA reads TGTGCCAGCAGCTCCGGACAGGGGATGAACACTGAAGCTTTCTTT. This chain uses TRBV5-4 with TRBJ1-1, with TRBD1 matching over 9 bases. CDR1 and CDR2 (germline): SGHNT, YYREEE (reference sequence). The V gene end was trimmed by 3 bases and the J gene end by 0 bases; junction bases not matched to a gene: 3. The CDR3 length is 15 residues. Drawing the rest from reference TRBV5-4 and TRBJ1-1, the complete variable domain is ETGVTQSPTHLIKTRGQQVTLRCSSQSGHNTVSWYQQALGQGPQFIFQYYREEENGRGNFPPRFSGLQFPNYSSELNVNALELDDSALYLCASSSGQGMNTEAFFGQGTRLTVV.